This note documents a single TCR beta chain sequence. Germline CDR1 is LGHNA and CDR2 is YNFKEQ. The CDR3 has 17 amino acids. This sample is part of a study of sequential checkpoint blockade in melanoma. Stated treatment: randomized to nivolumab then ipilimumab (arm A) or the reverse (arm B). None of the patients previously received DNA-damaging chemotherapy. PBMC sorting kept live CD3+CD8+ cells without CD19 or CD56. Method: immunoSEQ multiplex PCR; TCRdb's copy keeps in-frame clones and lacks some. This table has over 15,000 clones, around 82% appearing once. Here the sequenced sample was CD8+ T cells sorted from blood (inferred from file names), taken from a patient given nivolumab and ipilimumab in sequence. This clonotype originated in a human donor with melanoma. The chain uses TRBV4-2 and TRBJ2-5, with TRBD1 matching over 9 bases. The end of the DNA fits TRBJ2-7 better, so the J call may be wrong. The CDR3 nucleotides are TGTGCCAGCAGCCAAGATCGGGACAGGGTTGGAGACTACGAGCAGTACTTC. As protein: CASSQDRDRVGDYEQYF.